This T cell receptor (beta chain) was found in a study of T-cell memory formation after mild COVID-19. Study outcomes and limitations: The study found contracting CD4+ clones mainly in CM and EM and contracting CD8+ clones in EMRA.

CDR3 length: 13 amino acids. Germline V gene lookup returns CDR1 SSHAT and CDR2 FNYEAQ (reference sequence). Constant-segment primers and 5'RACE yielded cDNA libraries for TCR alpha and TCR beta, each carrying sample barcodes and UMIs. TCRdb re-analysed the 5' RACE reads in MiXCR, keeping a single row per CDR3 protein. The table has about 390,000 distinct CDR3 sequences, approximately 16% seen once; the top ten hold around a fifth. About this clonotype: What it binds is not known. The junction departs from the called germline gene at one end, perhaps through a read error.

V and J are TRBV7-7 and TRBJ2-5; 9 nucleotides match TRBD2. This clonotype originated in a man between 18 and 29 years old who had mild COVID-19 (a few samples of this study predate the infection). Cell type and time point are not known. Input material: PBMCs or a T cell subset sorted from them (not recorded which). The CDR3 nucleotides are TGTGCTAGCAGCGGCGGGGGGGAAGAGACCCAGTACTTC. Translation gives CASSGGGEETQYF. Supplemented by reference TRBV7-7 and TRBJ2-5, the full variable domain reads GAGVSQSPRYKVTKRGQDVTLRCDPISSHATLYWYQQALGQGPEFLTYFNYEAQPDKSGLPSDRFSAERPEGSISTLTIQRTEQRDSAMYRCASSGGGEETQYFGPGTRLLVL.